Sequencing of this T cell receptor (beta chain) was carried out in a study of blood T cell repertoires in COVID-19 (dated by TCRdb to 2020 to 2021). Study-wide context: Collaborator samples came from the United States, Italy and Spain and covered acute and convalescent phases of COVID-19. Subjects who had been exposed to COVID-19, were actively infected with it, or had recovered from it provided the deeply sampled blood TCRbeta repertoires that made up the dataset. Samples were obtained from the ongoing ImmuneRACE study (first 160 participants) and from some 1,300 subjects provided by 6 global collaborators. Sample metadata almost always included a de-identified subject ID, COVID-19 status, age in years and sex. The material from the prospective study consisted of cDNA or gDNA derived from T cells, B-cell-depleted T cells, or PBMCs. Where available, HLA class I and class II types were obtained from metadata supplied by the sample provider rather than from assay-based typing. The repertoires were made available in a free public database intended to serve as a resource for research on the immune response to SARS-CoV-2.

Inclusive of the bounding cysteine and phenylalanine, the CDR3 is 13 residues long. The read is trimmed to its CDR3 DNA, 39 bases read in frame from base 1. CDR1 and CDR2, looked up from the germline V gene (reference sequence), are MNHEY and SMNVEV. V is reduced by 5 bases and J by 6 bases, leaving a spacing of 11 bases between them. The immunoSEQ Assay, a bias-controlled multiplex PCR, was used to amplify TCRbeta CDR3 regions from genomic DNA. From the authors' description of their analysis: Within the assay, amplification of reference gene primers was used to estimate how many nucleated cells each sample contained. Sequence reads were collapsed and filtered to measure the absolute abundance of every unique TCRbeta CDR3 rearrangement. For each sample, productive Simpson clonality was calculated as the square root of Simpson's diversity index across productive rearrangements. The table comes from immuneACCESS by way of TCRdb, which keeps in-frame sequences with V and J called. Part of the clones is missing from these tables; in studies checked, under half for an unresolved V gene and the rest for unknown reasons. V, J and clone size are those of that table, while D and trimming were read from the DNA. The sample contains over 110,000 clones, approximately 88% of them found a single time. The leading ten clones occupy 1.5% to 2% of the sample.

Summary of the overall study and its limitations: Clinical and demographic metadata were provided uncurated, with the amount varying by source and participant.

Each collaborating institution followed its own protocols to collect whole blood in K2EDTA tubes. For TCRbeta analysis, collaborators shipped samples as frozen whole blood, isolated PBMCs, or DNA extracted from either of those sample types. Concerning this clone itself: Its recognized antigen is unknown. Qualities for individual bases were not recorded, and no much larger clone is one base off.

The chain joins TRBV27 to TRBJ1-5; the best D guess is TRBD1, with 6 bases matching. The sequence was obtained from a man aged 70 or older with acute or convalescent COVID-19. Sequenced material: peripheral blood. The nucleotide sequence reads as follows: TGTGCCAGCAGTACAGGGATTACTCAGCCCCAGCATTTT. Its protein product is CASSTGITQPQHF.